This TCR beta chain was retrieved from a study of OX40 agonist ivuxolimab in advanced cancers. Study observations and caveats: No antigen was identified for the clonally expanded peripheral T cells.

Trimming pared 6 bases from V and 10 bases from J, leaving 21 bases between. The CDR3 is 14 amino acids. CDR1 and CDR2 from the germline V gene are SGHAT and FQNNGV. Worth noting for this clone: Its antigen is not identified.

The data were produced by immunoSEQ multiplex PCR, yet TCRdb's version contains in-frame clones alone and is incomplete. The sample lists tens of thousands of clones; approximately 95% were seen once. The source is an adult with an advanced solid tumor such as melanoma, head and neck, liver or kidney cancer. The rearrangement uses TRBV11-2 and TRBJ1-1; no reliable D call. This specimen was CD4+ or CD8+ T cells sorted from blood, taken in a trial of the OX40 agonist ivuxolimab. The CDR3 spells CASSSTGPSELAFF. CDR3 nucleotides: TGTGCCAGCAGTAGTACGGGTCCCTCGGAGTTAGCTTTCTTT.